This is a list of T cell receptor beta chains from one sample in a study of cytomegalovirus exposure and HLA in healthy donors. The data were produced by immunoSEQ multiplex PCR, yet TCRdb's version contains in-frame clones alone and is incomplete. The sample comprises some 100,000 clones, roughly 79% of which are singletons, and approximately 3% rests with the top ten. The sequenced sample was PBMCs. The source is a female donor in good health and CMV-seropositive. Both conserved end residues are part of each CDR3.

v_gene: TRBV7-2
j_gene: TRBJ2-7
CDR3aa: CASSRLAGVGEEQYF

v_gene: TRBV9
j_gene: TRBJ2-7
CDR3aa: CASSALEAQGYEQYF

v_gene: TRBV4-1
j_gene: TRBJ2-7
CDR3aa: CASSLGGQASSYEQYF

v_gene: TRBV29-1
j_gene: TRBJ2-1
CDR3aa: CSVAVGGGGSEQFF

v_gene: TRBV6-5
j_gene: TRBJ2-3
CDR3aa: CASRSPGASTDTQYF

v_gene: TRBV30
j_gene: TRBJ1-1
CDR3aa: CAWEGQTNTEAFF

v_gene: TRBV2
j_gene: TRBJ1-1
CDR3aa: CARNFDRNTEAFF

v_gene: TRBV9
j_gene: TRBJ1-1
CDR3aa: CASSMGQQRNTEAFF

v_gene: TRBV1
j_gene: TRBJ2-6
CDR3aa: CTSSGTPTEIFSGANVLTF

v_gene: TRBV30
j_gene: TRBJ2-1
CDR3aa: CAWTRRTGYNEQFF

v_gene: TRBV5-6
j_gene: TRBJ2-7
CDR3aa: CASSSGQGRYEQYF

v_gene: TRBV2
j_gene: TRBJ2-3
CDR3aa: CASSQTSGGLTDTRYF

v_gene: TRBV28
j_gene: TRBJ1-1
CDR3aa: CASSLWGQMNTEAFF

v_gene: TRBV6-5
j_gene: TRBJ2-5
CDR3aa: CASSHRRQETQYF

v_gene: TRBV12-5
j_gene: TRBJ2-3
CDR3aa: CASGSGPGQPTDTQYF

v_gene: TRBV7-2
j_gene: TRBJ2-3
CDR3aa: CASSLGGIEADTQYF

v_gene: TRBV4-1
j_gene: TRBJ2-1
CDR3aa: CASSQGRLAGGLQEQFF

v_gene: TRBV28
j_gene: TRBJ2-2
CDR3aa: CASSLIANWGELFF

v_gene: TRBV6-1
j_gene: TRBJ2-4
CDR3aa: CASRGGRVAKNIQYF

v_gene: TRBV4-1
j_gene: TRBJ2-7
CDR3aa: CASSPQELARYEQYF

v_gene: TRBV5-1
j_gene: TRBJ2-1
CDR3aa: CASSLVGQGSYNEQFF

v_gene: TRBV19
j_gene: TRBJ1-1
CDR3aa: CASDDRRNTEAFF

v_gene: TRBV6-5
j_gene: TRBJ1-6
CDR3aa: CASSAPGSSPLHF

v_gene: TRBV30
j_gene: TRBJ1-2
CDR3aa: CAWTNSGTGGYTF

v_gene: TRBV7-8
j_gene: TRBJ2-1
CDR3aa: CASSYRSGGNLNEQFF

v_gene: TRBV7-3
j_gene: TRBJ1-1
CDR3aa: CASSPRTGGRWGVAFF

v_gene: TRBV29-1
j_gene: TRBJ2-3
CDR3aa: CSAFEGTDTQYF

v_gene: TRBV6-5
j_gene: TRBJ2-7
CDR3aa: CASRGPLAQGHEQYF

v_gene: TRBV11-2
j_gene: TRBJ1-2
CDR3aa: CASSWDRVSYGGYTF

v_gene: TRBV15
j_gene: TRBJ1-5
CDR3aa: CATSRILNQPQHF

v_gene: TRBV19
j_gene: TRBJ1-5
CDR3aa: CASSIGENQPQHF

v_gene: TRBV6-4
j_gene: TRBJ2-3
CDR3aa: CASSGRFGDTQYF

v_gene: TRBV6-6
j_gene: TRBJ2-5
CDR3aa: CASSYSDYLRETQYF

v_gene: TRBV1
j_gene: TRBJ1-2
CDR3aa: CTSSQEKEQGAAYGYTF

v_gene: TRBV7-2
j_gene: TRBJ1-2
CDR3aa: CASSFSGNGYTF

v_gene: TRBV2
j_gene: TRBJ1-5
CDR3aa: CASSEGGQRPNQPQHF

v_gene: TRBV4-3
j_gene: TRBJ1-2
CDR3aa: CASSPQERASYGYTF

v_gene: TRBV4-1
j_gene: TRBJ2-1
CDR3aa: CASSQDFRTRYNEQFF

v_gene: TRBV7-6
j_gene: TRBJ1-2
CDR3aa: CASSLGDGDDGYTF

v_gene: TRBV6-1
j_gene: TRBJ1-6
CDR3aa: CASSRDRGDSPLHF

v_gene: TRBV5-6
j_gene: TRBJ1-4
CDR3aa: CASAGTIEEKLFF

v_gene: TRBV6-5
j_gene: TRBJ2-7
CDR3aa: CASSYSRGTSYEQYF

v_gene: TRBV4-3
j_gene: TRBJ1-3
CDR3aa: CASSPKPGTGNTIYF

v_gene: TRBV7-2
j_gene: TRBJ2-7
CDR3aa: CASSPRAQRTYEQYF

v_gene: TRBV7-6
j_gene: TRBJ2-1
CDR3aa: CASSLRDRANNEQFF

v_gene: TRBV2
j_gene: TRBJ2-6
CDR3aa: CASTSPSGANVLTF

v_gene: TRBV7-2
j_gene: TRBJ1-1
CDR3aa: CASSLGGGRGNTEAFF

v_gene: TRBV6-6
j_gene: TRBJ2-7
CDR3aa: CASSYTGARFEQYF

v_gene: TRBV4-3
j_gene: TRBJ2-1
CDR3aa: CASSQAWGGSYNEQFF

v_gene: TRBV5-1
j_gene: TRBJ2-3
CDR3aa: CASSLLAGGSTDTQYF

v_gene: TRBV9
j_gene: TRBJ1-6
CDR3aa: CASAPAGNNNSPLHF

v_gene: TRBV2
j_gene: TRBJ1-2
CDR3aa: CASRLGRESNYGYTF

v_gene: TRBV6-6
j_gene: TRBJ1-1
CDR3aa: CASSSRRGDTEAFF